This T cell receptor (beta chain) was recorded in a study of blood T cell repertoires in COVID-19. Study overall: Whether acute or convalescent, the COVID-19 samples came from the United States, Italy and Spain. T cells, B-cell-depleted T cells, or PBMCs supplied cDNA or gDNA.

Authors' analysis steps: Using reference gene primer amplification, nucleated cell counts were estimated. Using immunoSEQ multiplex PCR, the repertoire was profiled, and TCRdb retains in-frame clones only, with some absent. V and J calls and clone size are those listed in that table; D and trimming were worked out from the DNA. The table records roughly 80,000 clones, about 83% of them present only once. Deletions cut 4 bases from V and 5 bases from J, with 8 bases between. This CDR3 is built from 12 residues. Germline V gene lookup returns CDR1 SEHNR and CDR2 FQNEAQ (reference sequence). The V call is TRBV7-9, the J call TRBJ1-1; D not resolved. Sequenced: peripheral blood. This receptor was identified in a woman between 55 and 75 years old with acute or convalescent COVID-19. The CDR3 DNA sequence: TGTGCCAGCAGCTACTCCTTTACTGAAGCTTTCTTT. Its translation: CASSYSFTEAFF.